These 6 T cell receptor beta chains share one sample of origin, sequenced in a study of molecular identifiers for immune sequencing clone quantification. TCRdb itself ran the PCR reads through MiXCR, one entry per CDR3 protein. The sample has approximately 670,000 distinct CDR3 sequences; around 20% are singletons. The sample consisted of naive CD8+ T cells from blood, with Jurkat cell RNA spiked in. Subset: FACS-sorted CD8+CD4-CCR7+CD45RA+ naive T cells. The receptors here all came from a human donor in good health. Some libraries in this study had Jurkat cell RNA spiked in.

This clonotype was picked up a small number of times. This chain uses TRBV6-2 or TRBV6-3 with TRBJ2-5, with 11 positions matching TRBD2. Germline CDR1 reads MNHEY; CDR2 reads SVGEGT. This CDR3 contains 15 residues. With V trimmed by 7 bases and J by 5 bases, 9 bases remained unmatched. This chain's CDR3 is CASTRLAGYTETQYF. The CDR3 DNA follows: TGTGCCAGCACCCGACTAGCGGGGTACACCGAGACCCAGTACTTC.

This sequence joins TRBV19 and TRBJ2-7; 9 positions match TRBD1. V dropped 3 bases and J dropped 2; count of bases not matched to a gene: 5. Germline values: CDR1 LNHDA, CDR2 SQIVND (reference sequence). This CDR3 is built from 15 residues. CDR3 coding DNA: TGTGCCAGTAGTATGGGGACAGGGCCAACCTACGAGCAGTACTTC. Protein: CASSMGTGPTYEQYF.

This clonotype was observed a few times. V is TRBV7-3 and J is TRBJ2-5, with D possibly being TRBD2 (6 bases). With 5 bases removed from V and 0 bases from J, the gap between germline ends came to 19 bases. The CDR3 runs 17 residues. Germline V CDR1 and CDR2: SGHTA, FQGTGA. CDR3 sequence (DNA): TGTGCCAGCAGCCCCGCTGGACTACCTACATACCAAGAGACCCAGTACTTC. Translating it yields CASSPAGLPTYQETQYF.

This clonotype was counted ten times or more. The chain is built from TRBV12-3 or TRBV12-4 and TRBJ2-3; D gene unclear. The CDR3 length is 13 residues. The V gene lost 8 bases and the J gene lost 5 bases, with 14 bases spanning the gap. DNA for the CDR3: TGTGCCAGCCTCGACTTAACGGGAGATACGCAGTATTTT. It encodes CASLDLTGDTQYF.

In regard to this clonotype: It may be a read error: a sequence one base away is much more abundant. This rearrangement joins TRBV12-3 or TRBV12-4 to TRBJ2-7, with a weak D call TRBD1 (5 bases). This CDR3 has 14 amino acids. CDR3: CASCFTGALYEQYF. As DNA, the CDR3 is TGTGCCAGCTGTTTCACTGGGGCCCTCTACGAGCAGTACTTC.

This clonotype was seen ten or more times. The chain employs TRBV7-2 and TRBJ2-7, with 10 bases aligning to TRBD1. Trimming took 5 bases from V and 2 from J; bases not matched to a gene: 6. Germline loops: CDR1 SGHTA, CDR2 FQGNSA. The CDR3 loop spans 15 amino acids. The CDR3 loop is CASSTTGTGAYEQYF. The DNA for the CDR3 is TGTGCCAGCAGCACGACCGGGACAGGGGCCTACGAGCAGTACTTC.